This entry concerns a single TCR beta chain. The V segment lost 2 bases and the J segment 7 bases; nucleotides outside the gene matches: 6. The CDR3 extends over 16 amino acids. Germline CDR1 is MNHNS and CDR2 is SASEGT. These data originate in a study of blood T cell repertoires in COVID-19. This table comes from immunoSEQ multiplex PCR, and its TCRdb copy is limited to in-frame clones, with some not included. The top ten clones hold 3.3% of a sample with 250,000 to 300,000 clones, over 70% of them seen once. The specimen was peripheral blood. The receptor was isolated from a woman at least 80 years old with acute or convalescent COVID-19. This chain connects TRBV6-1 to TRBJ2-1, with 12 bases fitting TRBD1. CDR3 sequence (DNA): TGTGCCAGCAGTGAACCGGGACAGGGGGCGCAAAATGAGCAGTTCTTC. It translates to CASSEPGQGAQNEQFF.